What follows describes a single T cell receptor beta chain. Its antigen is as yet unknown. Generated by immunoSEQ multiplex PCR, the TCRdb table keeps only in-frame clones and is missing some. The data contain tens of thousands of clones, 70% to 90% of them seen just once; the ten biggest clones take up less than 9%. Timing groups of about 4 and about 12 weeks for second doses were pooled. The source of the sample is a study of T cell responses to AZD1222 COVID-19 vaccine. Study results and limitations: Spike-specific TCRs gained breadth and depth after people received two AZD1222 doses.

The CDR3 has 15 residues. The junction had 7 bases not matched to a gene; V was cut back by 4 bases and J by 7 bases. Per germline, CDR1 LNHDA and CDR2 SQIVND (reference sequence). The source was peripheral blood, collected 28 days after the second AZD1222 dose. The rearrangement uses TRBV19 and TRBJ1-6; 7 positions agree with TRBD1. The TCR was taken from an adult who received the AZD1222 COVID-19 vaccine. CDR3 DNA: TGTGCCAGTAGTACCGGACAGGTGGGGAATTCACCCCTCCACTTT. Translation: CASSTGQVGNSPLHF.